The sample holds many counts of the clone carrying this TCR beta chain. Antigen unknown. The data belong to a study of CD8+CD57+ T cells in acquired aplastic anemia. Study at large: The study obtained an average of 3.2 ug of DNA from sorted CD4+ and CD8+ cells. Healthy donor CD4+ samples were sequenced to a depth that averaged around 11 million reads. Points from the study as a whole: A set of about 28 CD8+ CDR3 sequences was shared between patients and controls, and these sequences appeared highly expressed in patients. A significant difference in CD8+ Simpson's diversity between patients and controls was not found.

Germline lookup yields CDR1 SNHLY and CDR2 FYNNEI. V was cut by 6 bases and J by 4 bases, with 16 bases left in between. This CDR3 spans 15 amino acids. Genomic DNA provided the template from which TCR beta VDJ and CDR3 profiles were obtained. TCRdb redid the calling of the reads with MiXCR, one entry per CDR3 protein. The sample records a few hundred thousand distinct CDR3 sequences, approximately 60% being singletons. The sequence was collected from a human donor in good health. Sequencing input: sorted CD4+, CD8+, or CD8+CD57+ T cells (not recorded which) from PBMCs. V usage is TRBV2 and J usage is TRBJ2-1; possibly TRBD1 or TRBD2 for D (5 bases each). CDR3 DNA sequence: TGTGCCAGCAGCGCCCCCGGGACGGAGTACAATGAGCAGTTCTTC. Protein: CASSAPGTEYNEQFF.